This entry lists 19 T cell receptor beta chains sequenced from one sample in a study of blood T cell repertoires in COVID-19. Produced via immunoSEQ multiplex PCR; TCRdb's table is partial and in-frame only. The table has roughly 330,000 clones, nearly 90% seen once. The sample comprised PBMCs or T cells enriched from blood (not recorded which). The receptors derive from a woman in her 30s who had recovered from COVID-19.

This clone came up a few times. CDR3 protein: CASSALSGTGNTGELFF. DNA for the CDR3: TGTGCCAGCAGCGCCCTCTCCGGGACAGGGAACACCGGGGAGCTGTTTTTT. This sequence joins TRBV9 and TRBJ2-2; 8 nucleotides match TRBD1. This CDR3 has 17 amino acids. Germline-derived CDR1 and CDR2 are SGDLS and YYNGEE. The junction had 8 bases not matched to a gene; V was cut back by 3 bases and J by 1 base.

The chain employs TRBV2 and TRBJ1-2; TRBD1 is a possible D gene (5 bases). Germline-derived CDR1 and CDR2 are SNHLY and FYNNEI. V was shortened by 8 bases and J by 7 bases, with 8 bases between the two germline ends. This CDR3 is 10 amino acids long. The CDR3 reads CASWGGGYTF. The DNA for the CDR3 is TGTGCCAGCTGGGGGGGTGGCTACACCTTC.

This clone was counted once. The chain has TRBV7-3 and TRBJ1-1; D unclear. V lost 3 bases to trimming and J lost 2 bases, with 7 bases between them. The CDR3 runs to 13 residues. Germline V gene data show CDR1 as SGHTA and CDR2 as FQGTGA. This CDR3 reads CASSLRRNTEAFF. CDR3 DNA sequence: TGTGCCAGCAGCTTGCGTCGTAACACTGAAGCTTTCTTT.

This CDR3 is CASRATGYYEKLFF. Here the CDR3 DNA reads TGTGCCAGCAGGGCGACAGGGTACTATGAAAAACTGTTTTTT. The chain joins TRBV2 to TRBJ1-4, with 7 bases that match TRBD1. The V and J ends lost 6 bases and 6 bases, in that order; junction bases with no gene match: 7. This CDR3 comprises 14 residues. The germline V gene has CDR1 SNHLY and CDR2 FYNNEI. Variable domain in full (rest from reference TRBV2 and TRBJ1-4): EPEVTQTPSHQVTQMGQEVILRCVPISNHLYFYWYRQILGQKVEFLVSFYNNEISEKSEIFDDQFSVERPDGSNFTLKIRSTKLEDSAMYFCASRATGYYEKLFFGSGTQLSVL.

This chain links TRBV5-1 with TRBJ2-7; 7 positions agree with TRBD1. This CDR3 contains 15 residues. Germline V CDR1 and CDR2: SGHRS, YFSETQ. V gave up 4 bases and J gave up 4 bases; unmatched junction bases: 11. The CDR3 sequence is CASSLGGQNGYEQYF. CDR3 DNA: TGCGCCAGCAGCCTTGGGGGACAGAACGGTTACGAGCAGTACTTC. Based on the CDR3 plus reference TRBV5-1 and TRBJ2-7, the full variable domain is KAGVTQTPRYLIKTRGQQVTLSCSPISGHRSVSWYQQTPGQGLQFLFEYFSETQRNKGNFPGRFSGRQFSNSRSEMNVSTLELGDSALYLCASSLGGQNGYEQYFGPGTRLTVT.

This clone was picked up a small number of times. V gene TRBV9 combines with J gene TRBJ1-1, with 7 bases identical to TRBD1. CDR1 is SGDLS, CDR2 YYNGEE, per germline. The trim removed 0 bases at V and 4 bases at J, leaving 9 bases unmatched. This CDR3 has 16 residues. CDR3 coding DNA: TGTGCCAGCAGCGTAGCTACGGTTGCAGGGGGCACTGAAGCTTTCTTT. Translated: CASSVATVAGGTEAFF. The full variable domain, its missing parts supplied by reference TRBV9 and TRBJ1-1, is DSGVTQTPKHLITATGQRVTLRCSPRSGDLSVYWYQQSLDQGLQFLIQYYNGEERAKGNILERFSAQQFPDLHSELNLSSLELGDSALYFCASSVATVAGGTEAFFGQGTRLTVV.

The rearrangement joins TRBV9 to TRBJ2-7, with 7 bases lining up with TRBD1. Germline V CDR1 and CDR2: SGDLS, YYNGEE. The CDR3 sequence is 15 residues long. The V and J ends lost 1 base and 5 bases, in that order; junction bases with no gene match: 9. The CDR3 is CASSVSPGQSDEQYF. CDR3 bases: TGTGCCAGCAGCGTATCCCCGGGACAGTCTGACGAGCAGTACTTC.

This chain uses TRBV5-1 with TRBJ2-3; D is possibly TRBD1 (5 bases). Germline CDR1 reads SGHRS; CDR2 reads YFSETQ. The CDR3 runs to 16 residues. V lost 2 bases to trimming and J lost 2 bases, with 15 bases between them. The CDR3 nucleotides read TGCGCCAGCAGCTTAGGGTCGGTCAGGGACACAGATACGCAGTATTTT. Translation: CASSLGSVRDTDTQYF.

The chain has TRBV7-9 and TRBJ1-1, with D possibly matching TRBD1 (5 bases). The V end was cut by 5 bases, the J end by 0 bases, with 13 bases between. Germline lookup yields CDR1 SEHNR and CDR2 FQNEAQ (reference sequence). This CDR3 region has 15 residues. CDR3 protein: CASSLRTQMNTEAFF. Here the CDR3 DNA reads TGTGCCAGCAGCCTTCGGACACAAATGAACACTGAAGCTTTCTTT.

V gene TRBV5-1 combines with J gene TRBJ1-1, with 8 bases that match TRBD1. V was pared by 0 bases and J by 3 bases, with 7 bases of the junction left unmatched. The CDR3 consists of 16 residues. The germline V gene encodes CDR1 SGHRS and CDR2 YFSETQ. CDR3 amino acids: CASSLAAGGMYTEAFF. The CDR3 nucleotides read TGCGCCAGCAGCTTGGCCGCAGGGGGCATGTACACTGAAGCTTTCTTT.

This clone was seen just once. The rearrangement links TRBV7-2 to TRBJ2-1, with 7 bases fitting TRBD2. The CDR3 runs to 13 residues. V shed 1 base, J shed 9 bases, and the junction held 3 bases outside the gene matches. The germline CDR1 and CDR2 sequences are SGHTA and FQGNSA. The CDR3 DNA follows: TGTGCCAGCAGCTTAGTTGGCGGGGGTGAGCAGTTCTTC. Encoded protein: CASSLVGGGEQFF.

The CDR3 region is CASSLATSGGVFWGEQYF. The CDR3 region has the DNA TGTGCCAGCAGCTTAGCGACTAGCGGGGGGGTTTTTTGGGGCGAGCAGTACTTC. This rearrangement joins TRBV7-2 to TRBJ2-7, with TRBD2 identical over 14 bases. The V gene's germline CDR1 is SGHTA and CDR2 FQGNSA. V lost 0 bases to trimming and J lost 6 bases; unmatched junction nucleotides: 10. This CDR3 comprises 18 residues.

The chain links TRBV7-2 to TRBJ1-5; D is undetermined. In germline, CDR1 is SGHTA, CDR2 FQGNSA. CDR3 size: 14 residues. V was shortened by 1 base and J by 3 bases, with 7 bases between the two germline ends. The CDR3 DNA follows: TGTGCCAGCAGCTTAGTTTGGGCCAATCAGCCCCAGCATTTT. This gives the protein CASSLVWANQPQHF.

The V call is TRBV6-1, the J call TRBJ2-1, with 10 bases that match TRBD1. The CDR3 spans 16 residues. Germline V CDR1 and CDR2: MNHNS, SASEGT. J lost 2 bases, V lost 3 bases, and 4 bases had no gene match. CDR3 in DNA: TGTGCCAGCAGTGATAGGGACAGGGGACCCTACAATGAGCAGTTCTTC. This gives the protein CASSDRDRGPYNEQFF.

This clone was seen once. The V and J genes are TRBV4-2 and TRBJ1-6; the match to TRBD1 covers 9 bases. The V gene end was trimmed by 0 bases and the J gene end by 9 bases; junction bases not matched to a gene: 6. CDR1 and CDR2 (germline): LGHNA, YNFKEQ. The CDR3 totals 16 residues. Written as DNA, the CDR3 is TGTGCCAGCAGCCAAGAAAGGGGACAGGGAGGTTCACCCCTCCACTTT. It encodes CASSQERGQGGSPLHF.

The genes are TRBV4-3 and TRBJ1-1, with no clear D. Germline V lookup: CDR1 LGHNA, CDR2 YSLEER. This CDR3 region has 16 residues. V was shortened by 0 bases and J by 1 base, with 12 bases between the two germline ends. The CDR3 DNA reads TGCGCCAGCAGCCAAGATGCCGGGGAAAAGAACACTGAAGCTTTCTTT. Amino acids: CASSQDAGEKNTEAFF.

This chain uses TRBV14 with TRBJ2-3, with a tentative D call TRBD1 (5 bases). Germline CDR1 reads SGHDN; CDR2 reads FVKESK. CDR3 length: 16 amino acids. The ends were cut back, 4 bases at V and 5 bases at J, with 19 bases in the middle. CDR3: CASSPPAGRVGDTQYF. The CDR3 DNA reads TGTGCCAGCAGCCCCCCAGCCGGCAGGGTCGGAGATACGCAGTATTTT.

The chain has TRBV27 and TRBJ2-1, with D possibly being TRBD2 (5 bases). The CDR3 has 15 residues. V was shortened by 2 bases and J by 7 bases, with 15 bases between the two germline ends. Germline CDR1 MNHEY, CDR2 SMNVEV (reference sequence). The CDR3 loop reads CASSLDPSRNNEQFF. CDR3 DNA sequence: TGTGCCAGCAGTTTAGATCCTAGCAGGAATAATGAGCAGTTCTTC.

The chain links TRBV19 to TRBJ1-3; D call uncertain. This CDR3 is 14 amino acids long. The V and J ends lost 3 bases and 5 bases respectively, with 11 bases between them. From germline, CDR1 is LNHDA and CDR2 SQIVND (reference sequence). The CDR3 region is CASSIAAKRNTIYF. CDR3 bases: TGTGCCAGTAGTATCGCGGCCAAACGAAACACCATATATTTT.